This T cell receptor beta chain was found in a study of T cells in Graves' hyperthyroidism and ophthalmopathy. The CDR3 is 14 residues long. The germline V gene encodes CDR1 SGHVS and CDR2 FQNEAQ. The source material, RNA transcripts, was used to amplify TCR beta CDR3 regions. Primed by the HTBI set, a first-round RT-PCR was run on the TCR CDR3. TCRdb recomputed calls from the multiplex PCR reads with MiXCR, one row per CDR3 protein. The sample has under 350,000 distinct CDR3 sequences; around 15% are singletons. This clonotype has only a few counts. The junction and the germline gene differ at one end; a read error may be behind it.

The sequenced sample was blood. The chain links TRBV7-8 to TRBJ1-1; D is unclear. The receptor was derived from a woman aged 40-49 years with Graves' ophthalmopathy. CDR3: CAGSAPRINTEAFF. DNA of the CDR3: TGTGCCGGCAGCGCGCCCAGGATAAACACTGAAGCTTTCTTT.